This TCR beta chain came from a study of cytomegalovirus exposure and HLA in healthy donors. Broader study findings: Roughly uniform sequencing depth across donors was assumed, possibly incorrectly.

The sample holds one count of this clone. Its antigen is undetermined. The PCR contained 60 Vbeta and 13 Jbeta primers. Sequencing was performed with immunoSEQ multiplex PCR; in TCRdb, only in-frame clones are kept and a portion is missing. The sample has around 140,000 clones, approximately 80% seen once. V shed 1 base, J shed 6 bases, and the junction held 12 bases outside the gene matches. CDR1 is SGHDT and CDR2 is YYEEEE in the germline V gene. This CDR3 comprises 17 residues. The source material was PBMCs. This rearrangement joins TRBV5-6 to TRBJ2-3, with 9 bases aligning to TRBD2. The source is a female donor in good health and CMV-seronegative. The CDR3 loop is CASSLLASGNDRDTQYF. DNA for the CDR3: TGTGCCAGCAGCTTGCTAGCTAGCGGGAATGATAGGGATACGCAGTATTTT.